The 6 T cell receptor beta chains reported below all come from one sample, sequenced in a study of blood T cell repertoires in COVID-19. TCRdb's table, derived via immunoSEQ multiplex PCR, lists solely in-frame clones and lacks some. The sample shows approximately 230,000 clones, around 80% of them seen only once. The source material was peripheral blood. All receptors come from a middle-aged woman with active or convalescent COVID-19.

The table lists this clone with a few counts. The CDR3 DNA reads as TGTGCCAGCAGTTACTCAGCAGGGTCTGGAAACACCATATATTTT. Translated, it gives CASSYSAGSGNTIYF. This chain links TRBV6-5 with TRBJ1-3; possible D gene TRBD1, 5 bases. The length of the CDR3 is 15 residues. V was cut by 0 bases and J by 1 base, with 7 bases left in between. Germline V gives CDR1 MNHEY, CDR2 SVGAGI.

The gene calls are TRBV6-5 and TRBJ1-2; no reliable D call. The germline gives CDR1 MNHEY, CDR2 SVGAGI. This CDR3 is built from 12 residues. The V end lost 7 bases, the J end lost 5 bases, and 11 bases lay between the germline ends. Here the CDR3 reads CASTQSGYGYTF. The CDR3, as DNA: TGTGCCAGCACCCAGTCAGGTTATGGCTACACCTTC.

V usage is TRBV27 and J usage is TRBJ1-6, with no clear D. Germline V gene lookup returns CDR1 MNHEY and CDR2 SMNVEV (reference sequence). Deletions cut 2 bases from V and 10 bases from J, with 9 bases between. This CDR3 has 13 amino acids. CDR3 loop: CASSLQVTSPLHF. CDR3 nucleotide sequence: TGTGCCAGCAGTTTACAGGTGACCTCACCCCTCCACTTT.

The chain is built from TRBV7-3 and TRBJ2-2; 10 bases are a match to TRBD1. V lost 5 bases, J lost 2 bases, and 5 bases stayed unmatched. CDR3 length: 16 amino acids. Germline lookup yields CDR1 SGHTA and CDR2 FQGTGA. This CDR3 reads CASSARQGANTGELFF. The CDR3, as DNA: TGTGCCAGCAGCGCCCGACAGGGGGCTAACACCGGGGAGCTGTTTTTT.

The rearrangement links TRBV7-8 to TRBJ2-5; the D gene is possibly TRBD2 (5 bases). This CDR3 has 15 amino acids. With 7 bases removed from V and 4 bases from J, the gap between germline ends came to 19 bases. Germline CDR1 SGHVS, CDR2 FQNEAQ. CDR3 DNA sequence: TGTGCCAGCACCCCCCGAGGAGAGGGTAGAGAGACCCAGTACTTC. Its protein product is CASTPRGEGRETQYF.

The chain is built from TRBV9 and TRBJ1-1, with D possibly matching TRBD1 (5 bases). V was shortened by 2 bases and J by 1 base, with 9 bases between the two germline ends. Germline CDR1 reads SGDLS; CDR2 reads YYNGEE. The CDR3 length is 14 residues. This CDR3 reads CASSVQGTNTEAFF. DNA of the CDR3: TGTGCCAGCAGCGTCCAGGGTACGAACACTGAAGCTTTCTTT.